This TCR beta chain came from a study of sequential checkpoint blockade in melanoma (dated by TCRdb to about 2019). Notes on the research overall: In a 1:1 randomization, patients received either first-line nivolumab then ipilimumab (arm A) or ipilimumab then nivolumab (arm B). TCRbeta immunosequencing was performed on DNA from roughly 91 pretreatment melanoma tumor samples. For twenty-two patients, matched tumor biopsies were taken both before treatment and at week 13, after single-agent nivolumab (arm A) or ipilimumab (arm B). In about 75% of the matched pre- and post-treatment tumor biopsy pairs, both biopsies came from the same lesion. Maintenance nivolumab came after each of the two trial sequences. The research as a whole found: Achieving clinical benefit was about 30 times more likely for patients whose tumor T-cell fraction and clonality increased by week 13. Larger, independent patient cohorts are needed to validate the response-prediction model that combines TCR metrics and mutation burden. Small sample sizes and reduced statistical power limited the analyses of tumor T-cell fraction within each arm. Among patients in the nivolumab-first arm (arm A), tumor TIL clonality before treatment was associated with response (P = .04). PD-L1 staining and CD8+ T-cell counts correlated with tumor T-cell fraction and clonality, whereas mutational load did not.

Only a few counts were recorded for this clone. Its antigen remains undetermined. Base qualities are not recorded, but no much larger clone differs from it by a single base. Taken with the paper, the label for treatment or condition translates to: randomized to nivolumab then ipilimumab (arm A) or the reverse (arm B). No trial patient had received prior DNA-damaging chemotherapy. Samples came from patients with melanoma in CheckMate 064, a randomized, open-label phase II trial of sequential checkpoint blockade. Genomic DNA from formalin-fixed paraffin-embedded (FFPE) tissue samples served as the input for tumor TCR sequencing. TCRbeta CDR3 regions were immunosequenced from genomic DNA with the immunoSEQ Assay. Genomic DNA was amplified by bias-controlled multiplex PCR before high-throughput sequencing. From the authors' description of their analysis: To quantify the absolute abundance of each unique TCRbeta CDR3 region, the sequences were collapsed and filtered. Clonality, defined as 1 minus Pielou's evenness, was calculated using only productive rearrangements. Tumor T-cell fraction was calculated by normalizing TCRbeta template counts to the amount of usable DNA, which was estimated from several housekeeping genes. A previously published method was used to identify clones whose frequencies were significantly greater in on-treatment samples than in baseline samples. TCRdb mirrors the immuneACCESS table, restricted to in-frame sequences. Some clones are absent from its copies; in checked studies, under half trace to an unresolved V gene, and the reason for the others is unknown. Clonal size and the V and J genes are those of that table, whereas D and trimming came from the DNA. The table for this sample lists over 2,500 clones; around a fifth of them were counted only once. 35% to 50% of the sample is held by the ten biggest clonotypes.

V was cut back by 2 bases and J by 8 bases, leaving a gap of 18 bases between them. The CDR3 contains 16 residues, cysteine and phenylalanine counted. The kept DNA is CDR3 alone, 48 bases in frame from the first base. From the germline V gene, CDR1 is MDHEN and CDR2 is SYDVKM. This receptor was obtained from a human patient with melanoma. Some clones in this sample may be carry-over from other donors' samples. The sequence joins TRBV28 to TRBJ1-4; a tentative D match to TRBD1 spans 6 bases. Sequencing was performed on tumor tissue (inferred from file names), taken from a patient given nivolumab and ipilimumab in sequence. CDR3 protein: CASSLAQQGPEEKLFF. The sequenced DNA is TGTGCCAGCAGTTTAGCGCAACAGGGCCCGGAAGAAAAACTGTTTTTT.